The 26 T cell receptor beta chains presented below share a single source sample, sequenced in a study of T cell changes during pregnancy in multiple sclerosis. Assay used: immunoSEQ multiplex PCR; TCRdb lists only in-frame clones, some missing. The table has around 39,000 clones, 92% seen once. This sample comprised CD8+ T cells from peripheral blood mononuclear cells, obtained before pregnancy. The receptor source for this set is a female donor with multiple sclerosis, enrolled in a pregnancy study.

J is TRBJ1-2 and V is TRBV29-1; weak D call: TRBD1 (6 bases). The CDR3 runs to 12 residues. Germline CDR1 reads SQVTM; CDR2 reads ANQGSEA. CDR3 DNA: TGCACCGCCGAGGGGGGGGACTATGGCTACACCTTC. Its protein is CTAEGGDYGYTF.

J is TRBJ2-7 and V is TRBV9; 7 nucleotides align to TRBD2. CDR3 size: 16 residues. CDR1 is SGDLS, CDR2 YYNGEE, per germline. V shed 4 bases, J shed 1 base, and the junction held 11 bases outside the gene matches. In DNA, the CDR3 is TGTGCCAGCAGCCCACACCCGGCTAGCGGATCCTACGAGCAGTACTTC. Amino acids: CASSPHPASGSYEQYF.

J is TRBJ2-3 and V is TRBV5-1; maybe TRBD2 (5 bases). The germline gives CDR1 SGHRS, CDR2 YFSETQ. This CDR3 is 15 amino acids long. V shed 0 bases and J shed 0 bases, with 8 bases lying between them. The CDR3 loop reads CASSLVGISTDTQYF. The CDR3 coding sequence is TGCGCCAGCAGCTTGGTCGGGATCAGCACAGATACGCAGTATTTT.

The CDR3 DNA is TGTGCCAGCAGCGCGGGGACAGGGCAAGGCTACACCTTC. It encodes CASSAGTGQGYTF. The chain carries TRBV7-9 and TRBJ1-2, with TRBD1 identical over 9 bases. With 5 bases clipped from V and 8 bases from J, the junction kept 6 bases outside the gene matches. Germline values: CDR1 SEHNR, CDR2 FQNEAQ (reference sequence). The CDR3 sequence is 13 residues long.

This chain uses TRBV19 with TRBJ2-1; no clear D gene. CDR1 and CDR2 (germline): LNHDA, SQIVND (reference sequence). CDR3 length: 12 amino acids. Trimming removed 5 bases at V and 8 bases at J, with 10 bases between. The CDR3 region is CASSPRLDEQFF. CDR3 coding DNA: TGTGCCAGTAGTCCACGCTTAGATGAGCAGTTCTTC.

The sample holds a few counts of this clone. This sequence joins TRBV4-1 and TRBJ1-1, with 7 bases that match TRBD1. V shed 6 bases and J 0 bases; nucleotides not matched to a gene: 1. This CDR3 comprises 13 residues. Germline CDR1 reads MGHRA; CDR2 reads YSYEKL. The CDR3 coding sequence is TGCGCCAGCAGTCAGGGGGTGAACACTGAAGCTTTCTTT. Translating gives CASSQGVNTEAFF.

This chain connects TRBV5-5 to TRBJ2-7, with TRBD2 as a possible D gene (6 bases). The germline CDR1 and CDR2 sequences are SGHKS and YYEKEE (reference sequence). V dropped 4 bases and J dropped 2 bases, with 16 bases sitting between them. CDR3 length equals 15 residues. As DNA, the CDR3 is TGTGCCAGCAGCGGTACTGGGAGGAAGGCCTACGAGCAGTACTTC. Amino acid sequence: CASSGTGRKAYEQYF.

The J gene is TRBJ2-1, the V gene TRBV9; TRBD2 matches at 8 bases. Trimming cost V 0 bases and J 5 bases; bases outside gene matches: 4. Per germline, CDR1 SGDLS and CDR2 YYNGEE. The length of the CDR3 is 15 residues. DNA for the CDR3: TGTGCCAGCAGCGTAGTAGCGGGGAAAAACAATGAGCAGTTCTTC. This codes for CASSVVAGKNNEQFF.

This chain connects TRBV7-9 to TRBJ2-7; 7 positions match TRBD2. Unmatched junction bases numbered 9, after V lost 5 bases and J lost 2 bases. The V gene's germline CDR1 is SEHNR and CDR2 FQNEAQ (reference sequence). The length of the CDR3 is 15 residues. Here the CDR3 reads CASSPSRGGTYEQYF. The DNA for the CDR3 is TGTGCCAGCAGCCCTTCGAGGGGAGGGACCTACGAGCAGTACTTC.

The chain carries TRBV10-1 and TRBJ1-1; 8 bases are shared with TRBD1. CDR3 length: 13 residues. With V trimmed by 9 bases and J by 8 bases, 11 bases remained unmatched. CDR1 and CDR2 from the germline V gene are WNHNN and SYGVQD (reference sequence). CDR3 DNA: TGCGCCAGGGTGGACAGGGTAAAGGAAGAAGCTTTCTTT. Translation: CARVDRVKEEAFF.

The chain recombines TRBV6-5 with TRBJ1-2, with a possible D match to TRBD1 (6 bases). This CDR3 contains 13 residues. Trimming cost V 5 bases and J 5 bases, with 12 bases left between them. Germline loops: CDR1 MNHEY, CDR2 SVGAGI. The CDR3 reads CASSGQSDYGYTF. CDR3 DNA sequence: TGTGCCAGCAGTGGACAGAGTGATTATGGCTACACCTTC.

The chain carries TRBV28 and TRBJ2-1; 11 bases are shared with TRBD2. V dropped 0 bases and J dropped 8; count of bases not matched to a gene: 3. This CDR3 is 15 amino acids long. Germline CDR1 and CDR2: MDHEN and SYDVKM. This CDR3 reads CASSLWGTSGYEQFF. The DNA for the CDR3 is TGTGCCAGCAGTTTATGGGGGACTAGCGGTTATGAGCAGTTCTTC.

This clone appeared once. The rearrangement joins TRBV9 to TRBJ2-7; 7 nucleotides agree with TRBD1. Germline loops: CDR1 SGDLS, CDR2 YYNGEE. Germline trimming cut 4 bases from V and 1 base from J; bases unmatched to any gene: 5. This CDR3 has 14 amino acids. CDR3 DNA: TGTGCCAGCAGCCCGAGACAGGGATCCTACGAGCAGTACTTC. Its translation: CASSPRQGSYEQYF.

The CDR3 coding sequence is TGCGCCAGCAGCCATACCCCGGAGGAGAGCTATGGCTACACCTTC. Amino acids: CASSHTPEESYGYTF. The V call is TRBV5-1, the J call TRBJ1-2; the D is unclear. Trimming stripped 4 bases from V and 4 bases from J, with 17 bases between. CDR3 length: 15 amino acids. The V gene's germline CDR1 is SGHRS and CDR2 YFSETQ.

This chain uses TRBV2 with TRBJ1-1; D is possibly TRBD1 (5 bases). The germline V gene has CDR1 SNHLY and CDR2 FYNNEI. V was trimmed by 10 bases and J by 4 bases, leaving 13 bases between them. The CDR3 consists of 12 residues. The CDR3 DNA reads TGTGCCACCCAGACTGGGGCCACTGAAGCTTTCTTT. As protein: CATQTGATEAFF.

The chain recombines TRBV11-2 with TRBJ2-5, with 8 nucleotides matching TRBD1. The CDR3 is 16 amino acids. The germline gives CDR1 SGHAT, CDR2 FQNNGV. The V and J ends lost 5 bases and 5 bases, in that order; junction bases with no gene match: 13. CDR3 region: CASSTRNRGTGETQYF. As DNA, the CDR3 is TGTGCCAGCAGCACCCGGAACAGGGGGACGGGCGAGACCCAGTACTTC.

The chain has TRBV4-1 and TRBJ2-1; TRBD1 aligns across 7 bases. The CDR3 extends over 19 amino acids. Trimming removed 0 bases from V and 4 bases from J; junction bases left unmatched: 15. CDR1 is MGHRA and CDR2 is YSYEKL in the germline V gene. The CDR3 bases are TGCGCCAGCAGCCAAGAATCAGTGAAGAGGGCAGGGGGATACAATGAGCAGTTCTTC. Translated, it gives CASSQESVKRAGGYNEQFF.

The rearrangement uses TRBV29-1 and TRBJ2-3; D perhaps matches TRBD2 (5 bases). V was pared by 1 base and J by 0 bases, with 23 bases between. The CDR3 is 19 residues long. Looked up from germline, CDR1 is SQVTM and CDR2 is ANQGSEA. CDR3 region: CSVEGTWVAGASSTDTQYF. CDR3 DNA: TGCAGCGTTGAAGGGACTTGGGTGGCTGGAGCTTCTAGCACAGATACGCAGTATTTT.

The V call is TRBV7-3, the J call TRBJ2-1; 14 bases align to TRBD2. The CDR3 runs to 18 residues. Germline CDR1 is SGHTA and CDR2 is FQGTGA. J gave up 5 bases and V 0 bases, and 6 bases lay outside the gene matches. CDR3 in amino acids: CASSLTSLGLAGDNEQFF. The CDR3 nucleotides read TGTGCCAGCAGCTTAACATCCCTGGGACTAGCGGGAGACAATGAGCAGTTCTTC. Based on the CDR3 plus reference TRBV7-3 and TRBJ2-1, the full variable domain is GAGVSQTPSNKVTEKGKYVELRCDPISGHTALYWYRQSLGQGPEFLIYFQGTGAADDSGLPNDRFFAVRPEGSVSTLKIQRTERGDSAVYLCASSLTSLGLAGDNEQFFGPGTRLTVL.

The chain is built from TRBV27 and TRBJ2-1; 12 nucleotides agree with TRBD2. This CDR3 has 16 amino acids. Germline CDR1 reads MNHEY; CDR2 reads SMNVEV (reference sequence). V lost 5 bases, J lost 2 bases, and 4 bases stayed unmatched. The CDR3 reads CASSHSSGGAYNEQFF. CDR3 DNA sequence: TGTGCCAGCAGTCACTCTAGCGGGGGGGCCTACAATGAGCAGTTCTTC.

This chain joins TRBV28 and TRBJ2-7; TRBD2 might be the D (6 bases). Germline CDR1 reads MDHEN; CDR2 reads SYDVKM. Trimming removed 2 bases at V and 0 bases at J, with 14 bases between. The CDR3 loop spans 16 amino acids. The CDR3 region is CASSLSRGAGSYEQYF. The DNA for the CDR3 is TGTGCCAGCAGTTTAAGTCGCGGGGCCGGCTCCTACGAGCAGTACTTC.

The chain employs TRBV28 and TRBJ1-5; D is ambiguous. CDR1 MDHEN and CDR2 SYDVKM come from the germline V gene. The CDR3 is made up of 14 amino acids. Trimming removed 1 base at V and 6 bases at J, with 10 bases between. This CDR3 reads CASSLFQASQPQHF. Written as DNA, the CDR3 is TGTGCCAGCAGTTTATTTCAGGCAAGTCAGCCCCAGCATTTT.

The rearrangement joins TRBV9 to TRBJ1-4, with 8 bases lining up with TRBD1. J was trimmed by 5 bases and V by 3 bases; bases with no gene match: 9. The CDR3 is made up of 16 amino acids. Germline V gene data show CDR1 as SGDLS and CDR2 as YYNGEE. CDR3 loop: CASSASGQAVNEKLFF. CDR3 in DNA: TGTGCCAGCAGCGCCTCGGGACAGGCCGTAAATGAAAAACTGTTTTTT. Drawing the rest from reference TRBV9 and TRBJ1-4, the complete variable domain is DSGVTQTPKHLITATGQRVTLRCSPRSGDLSVYWYQQSLDQGLQFLIQYYNGEERAKGNILERFSAQQFPDLHSELNLSSLELGDSALYFCASSASGQAVNEKLFFGSGTQLSVL.

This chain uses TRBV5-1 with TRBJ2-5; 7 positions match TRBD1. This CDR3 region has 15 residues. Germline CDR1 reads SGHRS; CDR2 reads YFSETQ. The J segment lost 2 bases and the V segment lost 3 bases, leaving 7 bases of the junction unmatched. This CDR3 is CASSSSGGSQETQYF. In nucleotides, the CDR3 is TGCGCCAGCAGCTCATCAGGGGGATCTCAAGAGACCCAGTACTTC.

CDR3 bases: TGTGCCAGCAGCTTGGGGACAGGGGCCTATGGCTACACCTTC. This translates into CASSLGTGAYGYTF. The rearrangement joins TRBV5-6 to TRBJ1-2; 9 nucleotides match TRBD1. CDR3 size: 14 residues. The V gene end was trimmed by 0 bases and the J gene end by 4 bases; junction bases not matched to a gene: 1. Germline V gene lookup returns CDR1 SGHDT and CDR2 YYEEEE. The whole variable domain, filled in from reference TRBV5-6 and TRBJ1-2, reads DAGVTQSPTHLIKTRGQQVTLRCSPKSGHDTVSWYQQALGQGPQFIFQYYEEEERQRGNFPDRFSGHQFPNYSSELNVNALLLGDSALYLCASSLGTGAYGYTFGSGTRLTVV.

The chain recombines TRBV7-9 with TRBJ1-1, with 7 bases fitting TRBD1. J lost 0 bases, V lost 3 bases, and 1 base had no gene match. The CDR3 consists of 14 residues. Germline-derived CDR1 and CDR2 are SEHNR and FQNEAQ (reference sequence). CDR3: CASSLGQMNTEAFF. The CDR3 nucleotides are TGTGCCAGCAGCTTGGGACAGATGAACACTGAAGCTTTCTTT.